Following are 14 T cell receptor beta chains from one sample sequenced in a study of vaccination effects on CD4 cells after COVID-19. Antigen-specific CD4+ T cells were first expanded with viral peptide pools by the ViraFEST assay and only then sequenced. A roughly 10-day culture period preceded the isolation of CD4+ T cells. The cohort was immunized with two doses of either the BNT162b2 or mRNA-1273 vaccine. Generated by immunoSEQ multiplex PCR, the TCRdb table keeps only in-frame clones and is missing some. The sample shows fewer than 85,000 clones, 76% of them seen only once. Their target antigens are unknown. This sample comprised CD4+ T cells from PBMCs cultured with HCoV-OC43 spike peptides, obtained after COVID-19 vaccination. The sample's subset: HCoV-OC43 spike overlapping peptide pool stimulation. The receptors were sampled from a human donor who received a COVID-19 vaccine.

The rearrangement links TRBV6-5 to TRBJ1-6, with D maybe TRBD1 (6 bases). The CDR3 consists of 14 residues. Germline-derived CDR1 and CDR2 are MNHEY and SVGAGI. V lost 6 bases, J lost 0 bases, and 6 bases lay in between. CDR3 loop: CASRQGSYNSPLHF. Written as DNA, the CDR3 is TGTGCCAGCAGACAGGGCTCCTATAATTCACCCCTCCACTTT.

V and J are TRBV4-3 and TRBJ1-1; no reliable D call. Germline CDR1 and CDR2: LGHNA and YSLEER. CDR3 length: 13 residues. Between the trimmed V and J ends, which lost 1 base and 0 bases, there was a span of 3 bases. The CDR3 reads CASSQGMNTEAFF. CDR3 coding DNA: TGCGCCAGCAGCCAAGGCATGAACACTGAAGCTTTCTTT.

In DNA form, the CDR3 reads TGTGCCAGTCAAAGGGGGGGGACTGAAGGGACCCAGTACTTC. Its translation is CASQRGGTEGTQYF. The V gene is TRBV19, the J gene TRBJ2-5, with D possibly matching TRBD2 (7 bases). The CDR3 consists of 14 residues. Deletions cut 8 bases from V and 7 bases from J, with 20 bases between. Germline CDR1 is LNHDA and CDR2 is SQIVND (reference sequence).

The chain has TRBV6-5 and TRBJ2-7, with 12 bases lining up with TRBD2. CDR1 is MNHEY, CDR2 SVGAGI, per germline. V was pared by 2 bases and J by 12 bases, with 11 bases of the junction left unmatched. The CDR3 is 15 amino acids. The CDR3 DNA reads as TGTGCCAGCAGTTACGACGCTAGCGGGGGGGCCGAATTGTACGTC. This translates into CASSYDASGGAELYV.

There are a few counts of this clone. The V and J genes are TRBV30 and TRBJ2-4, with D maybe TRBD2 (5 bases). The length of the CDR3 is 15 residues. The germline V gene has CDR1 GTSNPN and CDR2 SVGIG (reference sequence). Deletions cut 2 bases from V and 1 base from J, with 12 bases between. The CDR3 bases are TGTGCCTGGAGTATGGCGGGTTGGGCCAAAAACATTCAGTACTTC. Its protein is CAWSMAGWAKNIQYF.

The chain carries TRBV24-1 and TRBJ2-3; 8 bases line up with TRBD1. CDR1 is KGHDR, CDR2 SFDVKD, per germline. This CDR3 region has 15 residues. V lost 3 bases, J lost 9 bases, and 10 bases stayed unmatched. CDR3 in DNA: TGTGCCACCAGTGATACCCAAACCGGGACAGGCACGCAGTATTTT. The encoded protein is CATSDTQTGTGTQYF.

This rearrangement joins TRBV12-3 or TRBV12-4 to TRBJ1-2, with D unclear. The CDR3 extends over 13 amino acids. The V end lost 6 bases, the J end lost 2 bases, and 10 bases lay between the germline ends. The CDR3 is CASSPGRNYGYTF. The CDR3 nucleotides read TGTGCCAGCAGCCCCGGACGGAACTATGGCTACACCTTC.

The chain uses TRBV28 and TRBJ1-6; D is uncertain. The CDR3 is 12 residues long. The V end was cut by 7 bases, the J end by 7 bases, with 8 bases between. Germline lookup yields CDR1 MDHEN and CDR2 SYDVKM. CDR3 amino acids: CASTNLNSPLHF. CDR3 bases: TGTGCCAGCACGAACCTAAATTCACCCCTCCACTTT.

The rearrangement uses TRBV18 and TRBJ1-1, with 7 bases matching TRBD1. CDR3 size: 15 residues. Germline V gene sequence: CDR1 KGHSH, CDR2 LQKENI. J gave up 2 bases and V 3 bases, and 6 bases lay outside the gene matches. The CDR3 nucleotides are TGTGCCAGCTCACCTCTGACAGGGATTAACACTGAAGCTTTCTTT. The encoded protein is CASSPLTGINTEAFF. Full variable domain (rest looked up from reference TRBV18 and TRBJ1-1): NAGVMQNPRHLVRRRGQEARLRCSPMKGHSHVYWYRQLPEEGLKFMVYLQKENIIDESGMPKERFSAEFPKEGPSILRIQQVVRGDSAAYFCASSPLTGINTEAFFGQGTRLTVV.

The CDR3 reads CASSVGGNTIYF. The CDR3 DNA reads as TGTGCCAGCAGCGTTGGAGGAAACACCATATATTTT. The chain couples TRBV9 to TRBJ1-3, with D unclear. V was clipped by 2 bases and J by 4 bases, with 4 bases between them. The CDR3 has 12 amino acids. Per the germline V gene, CDR1 is SGDLS and CDR2 is YYNGEE.

CDR3 sequence: CASGRDSYEQYV. In DNA, the CDR3 is TGTGCCAGCGGCCGGGACAGCTACGAGCAGTACGTC. The rearrangement uses TRBV6-5 and TRBJ2-7, with 7 nucleotides matching TRBD1. The CDR3 covers 12 residues. After removal of 8 bases from V and 3 bases from J, the junction contained 4 bases not matched to a gene. Germline CDR1 and CDR2: MNHEY and SVGAGI.

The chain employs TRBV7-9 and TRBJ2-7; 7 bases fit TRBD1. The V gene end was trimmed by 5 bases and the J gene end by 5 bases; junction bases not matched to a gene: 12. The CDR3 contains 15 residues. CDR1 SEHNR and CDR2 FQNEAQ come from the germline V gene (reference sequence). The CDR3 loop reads CASSRTGHSTDEQYV. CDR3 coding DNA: TGTGCCAGCAGCCGGACAGGACATTCTACGGACGAGCAGTACGTC.

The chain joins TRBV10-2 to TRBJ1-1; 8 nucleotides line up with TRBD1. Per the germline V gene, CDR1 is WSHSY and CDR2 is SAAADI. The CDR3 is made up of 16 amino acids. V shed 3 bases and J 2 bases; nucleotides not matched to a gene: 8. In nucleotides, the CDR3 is TGCGCCAGCAGTGACCGCATCGACAGGGGCAACACTGAAGCTTTCTTT. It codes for CASSDRIDRGNTEAFF.

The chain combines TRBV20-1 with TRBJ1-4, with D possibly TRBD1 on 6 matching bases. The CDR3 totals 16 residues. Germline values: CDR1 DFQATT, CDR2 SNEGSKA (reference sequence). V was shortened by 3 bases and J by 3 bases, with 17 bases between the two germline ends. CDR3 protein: CSASVLQGPSNEKLFF. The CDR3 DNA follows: TGCAGTGCTAGTGTTCTCCAGGGGCCTTCTAATGAAAAACTGTTTTTT.